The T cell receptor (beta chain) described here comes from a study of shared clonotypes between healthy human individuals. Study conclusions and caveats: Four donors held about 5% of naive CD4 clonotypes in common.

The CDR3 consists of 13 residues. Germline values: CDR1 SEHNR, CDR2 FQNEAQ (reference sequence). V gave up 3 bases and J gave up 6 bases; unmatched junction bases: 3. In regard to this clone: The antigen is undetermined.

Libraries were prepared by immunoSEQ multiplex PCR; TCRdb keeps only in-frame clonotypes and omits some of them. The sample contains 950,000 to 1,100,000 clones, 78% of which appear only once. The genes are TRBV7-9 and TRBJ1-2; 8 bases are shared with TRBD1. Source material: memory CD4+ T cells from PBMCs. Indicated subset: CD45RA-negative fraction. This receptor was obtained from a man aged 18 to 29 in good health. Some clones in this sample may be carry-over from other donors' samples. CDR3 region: CASSFAQGDGYTF. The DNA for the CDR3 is TGTGCCAGCAGCTTTGCACAGGGGGATGGCTACACCTTC.